This is a list of T cell receptor beta chains from one sample in a study of T cells in Graves' hyperthyroidism and ophthalmopathy. TCRdb used MiXCR to reprocess the multiplex PCR reads, holding one entry per CDR3 protein. The sample carries about 270,000 distinct CDR3 sequences, around 25% recorded once. Sequencing used blood. The receptors originated from a middle-aged man with Graves' hyperthyroidism that later progressed to Graves' ophthalmopathy. CDR3s include the opening cysteine and the closing phenylalanine or tryptophan. Each record gives: clone size, J gene, V gene, D gene, CDR3 protein, CDR3 DNA. The D gene is left open where the match is weak. Not all rows give a size; the values are once, few, many and, for expanded clones, a class.

>NA|TRBJ2-5|TRBV24-1|TRBD2
CATSGLAGEHETQYF
TGTGCCACCAGTGGACTAGCGGGAGAGCATGAGACCCAGTACTTC
>NA|TRBJ1-6|TRBV2|NA
CASSEALWGRSPLHF
TGTGCCAGCAGTGAAGCGCTTTGGGGGCGTTCACCCCTCCACTTT
>many|TRBJ2-5|TRBV20-1|TRBD2
CSAREGSGRASETQYF
TGCAGTGCTAGAGAAGGTAGCGGGAGGGCCTCAGAGACCCAGTACTTC
>NA|TRBJ2-2|TRBV28|TRBD1
CASSSSGTGLSGELFF
TGTGCCAGCAGTTCATCCGGGACAGGGTTGTCCGGGGAGCTGTTTTTT
>few|TRBJ2-1|TRBV30|NA
CAWSVRYEQFF
TGTGCCTGGAGTGTAAGGTATGAGCAGTTCTTC
>many|TRBJ2-2|TRBV12-3/TRBV12-4|NA
CASRKVANTGELFF
TGTGCCAGCCGGAAGGTCGCGAACACCGGGGAGCTGTTTTTT
>NA|TRBJ1-6|TRBV25-1|NA
CASSEVSELHF
TGTGCCAGCAGTGAAGTGTCAGAACTCCACTTT
>many|TRBJ2-5|TRBV27|TRBD2
CASSWTSGSGETQYF
TGTGCCAGCAGTTGGACTAGCGGGAGTGGAGAGACCCAGTACTTC
>many|TRBJ2-7|TRBV30|NA
CAWSYDTVTYEQYF
TGTGCCTGGAGTTACGACACCGTTACCTACGAGCAGTACTTC
>many|TRBJ2-7|TRBV18|TRBD2
CASSQRLAGEGEQYF
TGTGCCAGCTCCCAGAGACTAGCGGGAGAGGGCGAGCAGTACTTC
>many|TRBJ2-7|TRBV5-1|NA
CASSPVIHEQYF
TGCGCCAGCAGCCCCGTTATTCACGAGCAGTACTTC